This TCR beta chain was found in a study of blood T cell repertoires in COVID-19. Overall study: Samples taken during acute and convalescent COVID-19 were collected in the United States, Italy and Spain.

CDR3 length equals 18 residues. V shed 0 bases, J shed 0 bases, and the junction held 8 bases outside the gene matches. Those who participated ranged in age from roughly 18 to 90 years and resided in under 25 US areas. Cohorts were assigned according to the clinical history that participants reported. Two consecutive negative NP/OP PCR tests, clearance, or resolved symptoms defined Cohort 3 recovery. Libraries were prepared by immunoSEQ multiplex PCR; TCRdb keeps only in-frame clonotypes and omits some of them. The data hold fewer than 350,000 clones, with roughly 85% observed a single time. The sequenced sample consisted of PBMCs or T cells enriched from blood (not recorded which). The receptor's source is a woman between 40 and 55 years old who had recovered from COVID-19. The chain carries TRBV23-1 and TRBJ1-5; 7 bases map to TRBD1. TRBV23-1 is an ORF; its function is uncertain. CDR3 sequence: CASSQSRTGDYSNQPQHF. CDR3 coding DNA: TGCGCCAGCAGTCAATCCAGGACAGGTGACTATAGCAATCAGCCCCAGCATTTT.